This entry describes one TCR beta chain. Its binding antigen is unknown. Library method: 5' RACE. Each TCR library was prepared from around 3,400 ng of total RNA. For each sample, cDNA was synthesized in eight separate reactions using SMARTScribe reverse transcriptase. During cDNA synthesis, template switching was used to introduce unique molecular identifiers that contained a 6-nucleotide sample barcode. Amplification of TCRalpha and TCRbeta cDNA involved two nested PCRs of approximately 16 and 10 cycles, and each PCR was followed by bead purification. Before amplification, the cDNA was both treated with uracil DNA-glycosylase and purified with the QIAquick PCR purification kit. The second PCR added Illumina TruSeq-compatible adapters along with sample-specific barcodes. TapeStation and Qubit were used to check library quality and concentration, and 5 ng of each library went into the pool. Sequencing of pooled libraries was carried out on an Illumina HiSeq2500 single-index Rapid Run using 2 x 100 bp reads and custom sequencing primers. Per the source publication's procedure: UMI-based consensus assembly with MiGEC version 1.2.6 was used to correct PCR and sequencing errors. MiXCR version 2.1.1 was used to carry out V(D)J alignment, clonotype assembly and CDR3 extraction. To normalise gene usage, clonotype sharing and MAIT/NKT TCR abundance, the top 1000, 10 000 and 20 000 clonotypes in each sample were analysed. After downsampling to 27 000 UMIs, diversity was calculated as the inverse Simpson index using the vegan R package. Paired Mann-Whitney U tests were applied to discordant twin pairs, with Benjamini-Hochberg correction for multiple testing. TCRdb reanalyzed the reads, keeping one entry per CDR3 protein sequence and omitting DNA. TCRdb assigned the V and J calls; the authors' analysis was not used. The sample's records list around 410,000 distinct CDR3 sequences. The top ten constitute about 2.3% of the sample.

A roughly 2.5 ml peripheral blood sample was drawn into PAXgene tubes per donor and stored at -80°C. Without any T cell sorting, total RNA was extracted from whole blood using the PAXgene blood miRNA kit on an automated QIAcube. Peripheral blood from monozygotic twin pairs who were concordant or discordant for inflammatory bowel disease underwent deep TCRalpha and TCRbeta repertoire profiling using unique molecular barcoding. For every twin pair, smoking habits were documented, and each individual was categorised as a current, former or never smoker. The data originate from a study of monozygotic twins with inflammatory bowel disease (dated by TCRdb to the late 2010s). With regard to the full study: The complete study included 28 monozygotic twin pairs: 19 IBD-discordant Danish pairs and nine German pairs, of which four were IBD-concordant and five were IBD-discordant. The search for disease-associated traits relied mainly on comparing IBD patients with their genetically identical healthy co-twins within discordant pairs. Each individual had, on average, about 151 000 unique TCRalpha sequences and 181 000 unique TCRbeta sequences available for analysis. What the authors observed across the whole study: Differing immunosuppressive treatments among patients may have added background noise and inter-individual variability to the repertoires. A decrease in TCRbeta repertoire diversity, as measured by inverse Simpson index, was observed in IBD patients compared with their healthy co-twins. No single strong signal or clonotype linked to IBD turned up in the results, so the idea that one exists was not supported. Different T cell subtypes could not be distinguished in the analysis. Repertoire similarity did not differ between concordant and discordant twins, possibly due to limited statistical power. IBD patients shared fewer clonotypes with other individuals than healthy twins did, most markedly in patients showing signs of disease activity.

From the germline V gene, CDR1 is LGHNA and CDR2 is YNFKEQ. Taken from cysteine to phenylalanine, the CDR3 has 16 residues. No DNA has been recorded. Recombination linked TRBV4-2 to TRBJ1-3; TCRdb designates TRBD1, a call that cannot be tested without DNA. The TCR comes from a human donor with ulcerative colitis or Crohn's disease, or a healthy co-twin of an affected twin (not recorded which). Sequencing was performed on blood. The CDR3 region reads CASSLGAALSGNTIYF.